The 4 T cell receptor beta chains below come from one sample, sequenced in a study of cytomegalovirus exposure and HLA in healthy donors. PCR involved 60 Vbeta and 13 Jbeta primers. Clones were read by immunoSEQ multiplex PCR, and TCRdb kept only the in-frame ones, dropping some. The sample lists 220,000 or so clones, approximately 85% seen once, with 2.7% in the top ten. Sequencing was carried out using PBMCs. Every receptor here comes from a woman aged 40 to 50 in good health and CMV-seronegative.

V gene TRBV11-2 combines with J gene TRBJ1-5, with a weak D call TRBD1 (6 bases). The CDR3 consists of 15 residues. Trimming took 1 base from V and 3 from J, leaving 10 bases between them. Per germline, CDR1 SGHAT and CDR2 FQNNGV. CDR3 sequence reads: CASSLAQGVNQPQHF. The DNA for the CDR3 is TGTGCCAGCAGCTTAGCACAGGGAGTCAATCAGCCCCAGCATTTT. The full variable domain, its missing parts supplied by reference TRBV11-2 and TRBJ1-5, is EAGVAQSPRYKIIEKRQSVAFWCNPISGHATLYWYQQILGQGPKLLIQFQNNGVVDDSQLPKDRFSAERLKGVDSTLKIQPAKLEDSAVYLCASSLAQGVNQPQHFGDGTRLSIL.

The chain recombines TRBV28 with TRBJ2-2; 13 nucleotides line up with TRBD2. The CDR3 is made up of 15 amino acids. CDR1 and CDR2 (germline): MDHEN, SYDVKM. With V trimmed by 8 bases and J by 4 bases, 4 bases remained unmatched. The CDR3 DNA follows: TGTGCCAGCGGGGGACTAGCGGGACGCACCGGGGAGCTGTTTTTT. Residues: CASGGLAGRTGELFF.

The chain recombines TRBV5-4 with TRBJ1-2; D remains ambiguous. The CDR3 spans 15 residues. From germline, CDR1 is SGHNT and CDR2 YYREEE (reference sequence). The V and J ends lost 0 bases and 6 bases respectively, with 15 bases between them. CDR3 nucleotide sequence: TGTGCCAGCAGCTTGGGTGCAGGATCGATAAATGGCTACACCTTC. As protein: CASSLGAGSINGYTF.

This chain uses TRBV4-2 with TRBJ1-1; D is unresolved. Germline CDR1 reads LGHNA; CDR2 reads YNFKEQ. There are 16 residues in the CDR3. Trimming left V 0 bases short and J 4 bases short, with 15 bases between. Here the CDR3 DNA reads TGTGCCAGCAGCCAAGATTCCGCGGGGTTGGGCACTGAAGCTTTCTTT. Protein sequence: CASSQDSAGLGTEAFF.